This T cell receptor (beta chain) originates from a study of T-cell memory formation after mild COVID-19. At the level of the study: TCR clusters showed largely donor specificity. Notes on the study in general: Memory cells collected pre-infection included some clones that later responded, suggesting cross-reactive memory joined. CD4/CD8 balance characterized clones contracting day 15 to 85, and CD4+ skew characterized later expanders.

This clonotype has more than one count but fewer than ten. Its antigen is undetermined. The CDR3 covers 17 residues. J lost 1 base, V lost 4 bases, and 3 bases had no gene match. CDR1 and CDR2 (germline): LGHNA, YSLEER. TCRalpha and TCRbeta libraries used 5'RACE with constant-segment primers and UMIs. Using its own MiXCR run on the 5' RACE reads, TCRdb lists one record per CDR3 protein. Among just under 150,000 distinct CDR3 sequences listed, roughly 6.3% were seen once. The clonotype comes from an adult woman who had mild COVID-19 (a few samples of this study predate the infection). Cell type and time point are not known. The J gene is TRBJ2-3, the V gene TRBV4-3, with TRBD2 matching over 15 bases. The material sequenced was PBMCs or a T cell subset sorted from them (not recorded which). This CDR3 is CASSRGLAGGGTDTQYF. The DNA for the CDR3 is TGCGCCAGCAGCCGGGGACTAGCGGGAGGTGGCACAGATACGCAGTATTTT.